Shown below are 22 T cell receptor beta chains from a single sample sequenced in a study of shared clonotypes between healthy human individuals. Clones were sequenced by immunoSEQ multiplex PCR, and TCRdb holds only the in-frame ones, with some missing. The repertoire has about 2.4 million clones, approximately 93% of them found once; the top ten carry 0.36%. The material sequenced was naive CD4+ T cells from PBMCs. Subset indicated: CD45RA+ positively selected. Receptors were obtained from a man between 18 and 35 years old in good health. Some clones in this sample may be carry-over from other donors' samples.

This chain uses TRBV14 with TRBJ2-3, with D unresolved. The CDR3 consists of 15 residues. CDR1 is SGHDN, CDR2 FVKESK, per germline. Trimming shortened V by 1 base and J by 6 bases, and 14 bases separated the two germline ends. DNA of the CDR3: TGTGCCAGCAGCCAAGGACGGTTTCCCGCGGATACGCAGTATTTT. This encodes CASSQGRFPADTQYF.

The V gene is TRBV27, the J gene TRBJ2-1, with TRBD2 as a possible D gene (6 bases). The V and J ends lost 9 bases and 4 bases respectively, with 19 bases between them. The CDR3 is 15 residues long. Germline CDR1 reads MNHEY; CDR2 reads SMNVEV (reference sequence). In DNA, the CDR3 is TGTGCCAGTTCGGGGTGGTCGGGAGCGTACAATGAGCAGTTCTTC. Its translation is CASSGWSGAYNEQFF.

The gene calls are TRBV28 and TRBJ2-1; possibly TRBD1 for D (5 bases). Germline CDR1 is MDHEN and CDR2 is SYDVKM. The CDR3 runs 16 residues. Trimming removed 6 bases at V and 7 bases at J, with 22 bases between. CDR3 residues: CASRPSGSRKGNEQFF. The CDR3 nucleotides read TGTGCCAGCAGGCCCTCCGGGTCTCGGAAGGGGAATGAGCAGTTCTTC.

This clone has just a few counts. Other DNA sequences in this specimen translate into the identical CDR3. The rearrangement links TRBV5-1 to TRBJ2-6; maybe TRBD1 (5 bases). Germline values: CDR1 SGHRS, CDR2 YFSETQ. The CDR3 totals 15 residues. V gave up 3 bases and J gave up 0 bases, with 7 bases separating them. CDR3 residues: CASSYDSSGANVLTF. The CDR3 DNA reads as TGCGCCAGCAGCTACGACAGCTCTGGGGCCAACGTCCTGACTTTC. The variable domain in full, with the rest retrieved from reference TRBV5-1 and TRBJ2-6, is KAGVTQTPRYLIKTRGQQVTLSCSPISGHRSVSWYQQTPGQGLQFLFEYFSETQRNKGNFPGRFSGRQFSNSRSEMNVSTLELGDSALYLCASSYDSSGANVLTFGAGSRLTVL.

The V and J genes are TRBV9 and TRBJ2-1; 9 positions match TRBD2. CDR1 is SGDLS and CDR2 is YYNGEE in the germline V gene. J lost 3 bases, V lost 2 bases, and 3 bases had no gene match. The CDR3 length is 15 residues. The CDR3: CASSVRLADYNEQFF. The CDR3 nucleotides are TGTGCCAGCAGCGTCCGACTAGCGGACTACAATGAGCAGTTCTTC.

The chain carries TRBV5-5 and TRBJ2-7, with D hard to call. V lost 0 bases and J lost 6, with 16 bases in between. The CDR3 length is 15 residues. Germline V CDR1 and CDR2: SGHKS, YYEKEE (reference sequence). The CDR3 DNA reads TGTGCCAGCAGCTTGGCCTCAGGCATAGGCGGCGAGCAGTACTTC. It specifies CASSLASGIGGEQYF.

DNA of the CDR3: TGTGCCAGCAGTCCACGAGGGAGAACTGAAGCTTTCTTT. Amino acid sequence: CASSPRGRTEAFF. The rearrangement links TRBV28 to TRBJ1-1, with D hard to call. CDR3 length: 13 amino acids. V shed 5 bases and J shed 5 bases, with 12 bases lying between them. Per the germline V gene, CDR1 is MDHEN and CDR2 is SYDVKM.

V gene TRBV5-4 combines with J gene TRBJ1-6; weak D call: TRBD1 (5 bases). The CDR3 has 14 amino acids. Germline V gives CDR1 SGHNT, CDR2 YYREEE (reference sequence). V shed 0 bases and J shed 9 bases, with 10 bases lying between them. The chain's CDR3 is CASSLGGPGSPLHF. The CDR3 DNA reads TGTGCCAGCAGCTTGGGGGGACCAGGTTCACCCCTCCACTTT.

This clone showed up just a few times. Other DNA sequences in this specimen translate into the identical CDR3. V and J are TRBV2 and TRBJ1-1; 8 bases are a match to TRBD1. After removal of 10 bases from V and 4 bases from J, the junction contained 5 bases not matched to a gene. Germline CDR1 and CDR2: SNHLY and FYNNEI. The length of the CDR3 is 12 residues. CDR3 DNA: TGTGCCACTGGACAGGGCGGCACTGAAGCTTTCTTT. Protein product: CATGQGGTEAFF.

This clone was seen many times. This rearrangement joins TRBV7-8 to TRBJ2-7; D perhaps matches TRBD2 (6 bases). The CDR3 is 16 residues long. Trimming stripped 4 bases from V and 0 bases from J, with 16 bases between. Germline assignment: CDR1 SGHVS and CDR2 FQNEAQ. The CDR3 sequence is CASSSRRGVSSYEQYF. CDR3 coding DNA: TGTGCCAGCAGCTCGAGGCGGGGTGTCAGCTCCTACGAGCAGTACTTC.

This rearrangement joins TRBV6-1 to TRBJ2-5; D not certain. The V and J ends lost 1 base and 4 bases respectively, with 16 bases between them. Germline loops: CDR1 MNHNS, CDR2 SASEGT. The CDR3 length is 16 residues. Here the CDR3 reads CASSEEAGIWRETQYF. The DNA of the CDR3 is TGTGCCAGCAGTGAAGAGGCAGGCATCTGGCGAGAGACCCAGTACTTC.

CDR3 protein: CASSLNFRQGFNEQFF. The CDR3 DNA is TGCGCCAGCAGCTTGAACTTCCGGCAGGGGTTCAATGAGCAGTTCTTC. This rearrangement joins TRBV5-1 to TRBJ2-1, with a possible D match to TRBD1 (6 bases). CDR1 and CDR2 from the germline V gene are SGHRS and YFSETQ. V gave up 1 base and J gave up 6 bases, with 17 bases separating them. The CDR3 has 16 residues.

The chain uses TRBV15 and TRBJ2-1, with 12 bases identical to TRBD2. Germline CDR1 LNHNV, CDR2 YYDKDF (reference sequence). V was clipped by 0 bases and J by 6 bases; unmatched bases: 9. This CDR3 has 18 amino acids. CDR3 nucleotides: TGTGCCACCAGCAGAGATAGCCTAGCGGGAGGGCCTGTCAATGAGCAGTTCTTC. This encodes CATSRDSLAGGPVNEQFF.

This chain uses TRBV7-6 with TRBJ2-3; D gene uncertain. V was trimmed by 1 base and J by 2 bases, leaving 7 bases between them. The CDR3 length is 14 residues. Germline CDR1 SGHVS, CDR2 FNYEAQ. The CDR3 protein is CASSLGPDTDTQYF. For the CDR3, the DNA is TGTGCCAGCAGCTTAGGGCCAGACACAGATACGCAGTATTTT.

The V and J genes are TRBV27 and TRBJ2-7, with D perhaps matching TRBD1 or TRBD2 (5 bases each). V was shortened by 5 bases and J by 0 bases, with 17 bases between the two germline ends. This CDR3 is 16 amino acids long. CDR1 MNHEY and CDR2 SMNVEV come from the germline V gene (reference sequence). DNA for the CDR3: TGTGCCAGCAGTCCCCAATGGGACGTAAGCTCCTACGAGCAGTACTTC. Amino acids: CASSPQWDVSSYEQYF.

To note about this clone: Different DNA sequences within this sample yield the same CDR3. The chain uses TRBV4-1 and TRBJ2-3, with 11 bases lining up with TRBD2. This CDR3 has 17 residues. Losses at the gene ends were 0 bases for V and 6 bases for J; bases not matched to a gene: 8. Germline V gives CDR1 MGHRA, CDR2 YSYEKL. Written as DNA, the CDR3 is TGCGCCAGCAGCCAAGATATCATAGCGGGAGGGCGGGATACGCAGTATTTT. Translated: CASSQDIIAGGRDTQYF.

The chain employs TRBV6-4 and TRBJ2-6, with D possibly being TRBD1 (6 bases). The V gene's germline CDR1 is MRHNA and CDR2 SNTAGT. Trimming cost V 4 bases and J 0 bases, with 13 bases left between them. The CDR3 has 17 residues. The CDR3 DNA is TGTGCCAGCAGTGCTTCAGGGGTCCTCTCTGGGGCCAACGTCCTGACTTTC. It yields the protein CASSASGVLSGANVLTF.

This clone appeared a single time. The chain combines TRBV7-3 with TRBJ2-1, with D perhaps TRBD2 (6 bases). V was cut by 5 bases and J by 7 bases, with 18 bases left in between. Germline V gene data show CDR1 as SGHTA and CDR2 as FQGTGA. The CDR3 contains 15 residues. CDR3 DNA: TGTGCCAGCAGCCTCCGTGGGCAGGGAGGTAATGAGCAGTTCTTC. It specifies CASSLRGQGGNEQFF.

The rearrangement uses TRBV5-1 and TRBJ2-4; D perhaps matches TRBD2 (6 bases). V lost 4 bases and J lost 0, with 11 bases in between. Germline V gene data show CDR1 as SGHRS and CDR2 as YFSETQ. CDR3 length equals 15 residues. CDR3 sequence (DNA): TGCGCCAGCAGCGGCGGGGCGGTAGCCAAAAACATTCAGTACTTC. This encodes CASSGGAVAKNIQYF.

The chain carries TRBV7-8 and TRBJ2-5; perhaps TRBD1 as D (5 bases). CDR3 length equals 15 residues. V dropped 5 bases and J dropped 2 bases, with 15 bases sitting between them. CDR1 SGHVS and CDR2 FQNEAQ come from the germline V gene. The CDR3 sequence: CASSPTWTQQETQYF. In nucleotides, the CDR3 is TGTGCCAGCAGCCCTACTTGGACACAGCAAGAGACCCAGTACTTC.

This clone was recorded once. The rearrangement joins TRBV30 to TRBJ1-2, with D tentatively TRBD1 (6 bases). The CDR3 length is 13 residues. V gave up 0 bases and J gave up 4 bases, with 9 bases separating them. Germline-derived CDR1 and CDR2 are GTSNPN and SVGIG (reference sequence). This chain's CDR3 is CAWSVLGAYGYTF. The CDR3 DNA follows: TGTGCCTGGAGTGTACTGGGGGCCTATGGCTACACCTTC.

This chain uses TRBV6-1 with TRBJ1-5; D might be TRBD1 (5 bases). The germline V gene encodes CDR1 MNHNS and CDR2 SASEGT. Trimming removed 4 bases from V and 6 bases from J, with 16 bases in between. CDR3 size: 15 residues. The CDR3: CASSVRVWGTQPQHF. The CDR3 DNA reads TGTGCCAGCAGTGTGAGGGTTTGGGGGACTCAGCCCCAGCATTTT.